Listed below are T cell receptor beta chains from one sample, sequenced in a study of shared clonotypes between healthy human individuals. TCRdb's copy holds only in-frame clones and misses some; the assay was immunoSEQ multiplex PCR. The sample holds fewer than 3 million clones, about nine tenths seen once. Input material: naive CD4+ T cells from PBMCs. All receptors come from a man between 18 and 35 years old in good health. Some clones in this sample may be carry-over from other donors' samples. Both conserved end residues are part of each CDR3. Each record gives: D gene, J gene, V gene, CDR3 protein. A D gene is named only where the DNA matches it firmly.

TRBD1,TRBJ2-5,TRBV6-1,CASSGARDRGPSYETQYF
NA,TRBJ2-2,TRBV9,CASSVQGPVGELFF
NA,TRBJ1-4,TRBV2,CASRPNQIEKLFF
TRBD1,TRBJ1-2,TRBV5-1,CASSFTGTGIGGYTF
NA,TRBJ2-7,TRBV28,CASSLPGQPTPYF
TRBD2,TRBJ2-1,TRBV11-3,CASSYGTSGSYEQFF
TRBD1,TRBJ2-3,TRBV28,CASSPPGQGTDTQYF
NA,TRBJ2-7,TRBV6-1,CASSEGRGEQYF
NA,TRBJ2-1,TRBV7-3,CASSPKGGSNEQFF
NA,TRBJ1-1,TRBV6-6,CASNREGGTEAFF
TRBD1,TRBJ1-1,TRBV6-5,CASSYLTGGNTEAFF
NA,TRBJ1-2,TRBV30,CAWSVLDTQTF
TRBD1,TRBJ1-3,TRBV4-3,CASSHRTGTGIGNTIYF
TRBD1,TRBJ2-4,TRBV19,CASKDRGDKNIQYF
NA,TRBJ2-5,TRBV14,CASSQGGVPETQYF
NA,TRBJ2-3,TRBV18,CASSGQGHTDTQYF
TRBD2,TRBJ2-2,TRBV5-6,CASSSGLAGTGELFF
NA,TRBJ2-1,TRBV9,CASSKQLYNEQFF
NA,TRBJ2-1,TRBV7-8,CASSRSGRSYNEQFF
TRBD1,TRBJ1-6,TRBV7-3,CASSAGTGASPLHF
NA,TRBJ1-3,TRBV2,CASGIGPAGTLGGNTIYF
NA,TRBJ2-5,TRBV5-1,CASSWGSGDQETQYF
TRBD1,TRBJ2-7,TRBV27,CASSRDRVHEQYF
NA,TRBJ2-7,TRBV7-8,CASSFSTFYEQYF
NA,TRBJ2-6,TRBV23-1,CASSQSGAGRAPSGANVLTF
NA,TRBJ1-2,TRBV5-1,CASSLAAGSGYTF
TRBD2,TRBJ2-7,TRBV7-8,CASSLGTSGRPSYSEQYF
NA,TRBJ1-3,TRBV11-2,CASSFWGGNTIYF
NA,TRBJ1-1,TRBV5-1,CASSLVPGGTEAFF
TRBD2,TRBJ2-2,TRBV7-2,CASSVNPAGLAGAGELFF
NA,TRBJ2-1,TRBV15,CATSRPPINYNEQFF